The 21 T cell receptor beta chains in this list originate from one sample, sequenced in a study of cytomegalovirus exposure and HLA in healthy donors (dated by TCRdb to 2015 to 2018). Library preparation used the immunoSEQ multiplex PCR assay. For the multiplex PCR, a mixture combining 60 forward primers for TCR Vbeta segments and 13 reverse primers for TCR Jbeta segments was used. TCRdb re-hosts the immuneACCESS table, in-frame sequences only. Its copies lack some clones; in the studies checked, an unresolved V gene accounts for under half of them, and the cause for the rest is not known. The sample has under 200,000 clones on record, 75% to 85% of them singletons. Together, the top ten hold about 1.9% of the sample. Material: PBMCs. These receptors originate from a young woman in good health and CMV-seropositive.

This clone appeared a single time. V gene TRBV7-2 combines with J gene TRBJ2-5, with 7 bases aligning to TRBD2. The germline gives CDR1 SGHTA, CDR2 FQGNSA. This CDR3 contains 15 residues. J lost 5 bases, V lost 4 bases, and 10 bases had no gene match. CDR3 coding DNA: TGTGCCAGCAGCTCCGATAGCGGGTCCGGGGAGACCCAGTACTTC. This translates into CASSSDSGSGETQYF.

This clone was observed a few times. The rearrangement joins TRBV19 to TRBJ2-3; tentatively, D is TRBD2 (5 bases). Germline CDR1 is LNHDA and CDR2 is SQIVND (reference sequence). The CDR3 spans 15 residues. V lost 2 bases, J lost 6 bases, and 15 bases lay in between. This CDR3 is CASSISIGGSDTQYF. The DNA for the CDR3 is TGTGCCAGTAGTATAAGTATCGGAGGTTCCGATACGCAGTATTTT.

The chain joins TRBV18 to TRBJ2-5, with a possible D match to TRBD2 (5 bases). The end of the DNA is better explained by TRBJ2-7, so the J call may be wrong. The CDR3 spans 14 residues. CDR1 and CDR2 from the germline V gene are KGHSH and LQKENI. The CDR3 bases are TGTGCCAGCTCACCTGGAGGAAGCTCCTACGAGCAGTACTTC. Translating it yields CASSPGGSSYEQYF.

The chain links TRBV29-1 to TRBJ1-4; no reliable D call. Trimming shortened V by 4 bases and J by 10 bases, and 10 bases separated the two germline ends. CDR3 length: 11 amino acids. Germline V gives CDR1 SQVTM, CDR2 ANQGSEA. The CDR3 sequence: CSVVMGGKLFF. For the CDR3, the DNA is TGCAGCGTTGTCATGGGAGGAAAACTGTTTTTT.

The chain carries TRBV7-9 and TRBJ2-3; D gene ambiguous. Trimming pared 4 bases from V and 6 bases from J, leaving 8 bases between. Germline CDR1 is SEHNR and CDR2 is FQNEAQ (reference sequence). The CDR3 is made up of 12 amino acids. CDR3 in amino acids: CASSSGFDTQYF. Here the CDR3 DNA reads TGTGCCAGCAGCTCCGGTTTTGATACGCAGTATTTT.

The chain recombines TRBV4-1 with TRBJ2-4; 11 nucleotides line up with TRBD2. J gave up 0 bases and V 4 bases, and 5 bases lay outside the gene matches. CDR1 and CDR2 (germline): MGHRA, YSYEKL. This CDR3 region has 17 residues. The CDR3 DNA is TGCGCCAGCAGCCCGGGACTAGCGGCTTCAGCCAAAAACATTCAGTACTTC. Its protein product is CASSPGLAASAKNIQYF.

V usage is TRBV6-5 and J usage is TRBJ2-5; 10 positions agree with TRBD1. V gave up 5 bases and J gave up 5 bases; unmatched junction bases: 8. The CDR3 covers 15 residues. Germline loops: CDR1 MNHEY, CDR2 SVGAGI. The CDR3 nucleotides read TGTGCCAGCAGTACCCTCTCGGACAGGGGGGAGACCCAGTACTTC. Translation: CASSTLSDRGETQYF.

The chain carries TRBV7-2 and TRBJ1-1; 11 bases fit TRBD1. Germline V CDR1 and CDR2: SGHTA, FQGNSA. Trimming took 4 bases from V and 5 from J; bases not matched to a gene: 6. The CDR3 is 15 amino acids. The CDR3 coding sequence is TGTGCCAGCAGCTCCTTGGGACAGGGGGTTACTGAAGCTTTCTTT. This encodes CASSSLGQGVTEAFF.

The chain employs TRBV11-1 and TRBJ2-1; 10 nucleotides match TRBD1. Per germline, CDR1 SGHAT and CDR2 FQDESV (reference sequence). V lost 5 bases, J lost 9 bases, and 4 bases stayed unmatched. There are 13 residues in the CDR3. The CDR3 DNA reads TGTGCCAGCAGCGGGGGACAGGGGAGTGAGCAGTTCTTC. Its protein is CASSGGQGSEQFF.

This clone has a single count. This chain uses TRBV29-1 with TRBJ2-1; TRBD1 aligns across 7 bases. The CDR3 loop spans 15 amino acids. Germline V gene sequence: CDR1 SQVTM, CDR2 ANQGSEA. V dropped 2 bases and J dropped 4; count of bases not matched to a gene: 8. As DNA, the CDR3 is TGCAGCGTTGAAACCCCTGACAGGGCATACAATGAGCAGTTCTTC. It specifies CSVETPDRAYNEQFF.

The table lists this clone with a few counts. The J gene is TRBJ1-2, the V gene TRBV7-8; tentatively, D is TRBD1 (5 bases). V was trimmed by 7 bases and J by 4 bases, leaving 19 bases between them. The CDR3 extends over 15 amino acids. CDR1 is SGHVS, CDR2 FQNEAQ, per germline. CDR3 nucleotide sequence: TGTGCCAGCACTAAATTCGAAGGACACTTCTATGGCTACACCTTC. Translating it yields CASTKFEGHFYGYTF.

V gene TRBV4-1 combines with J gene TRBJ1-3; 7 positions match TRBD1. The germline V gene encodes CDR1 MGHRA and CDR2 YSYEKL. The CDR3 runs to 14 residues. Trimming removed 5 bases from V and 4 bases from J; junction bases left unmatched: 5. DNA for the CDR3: TGCGCCAGCAGCTACCCGGGACAGGGAAACACCATATATTTT. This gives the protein CASSYPGQGNTIYF.

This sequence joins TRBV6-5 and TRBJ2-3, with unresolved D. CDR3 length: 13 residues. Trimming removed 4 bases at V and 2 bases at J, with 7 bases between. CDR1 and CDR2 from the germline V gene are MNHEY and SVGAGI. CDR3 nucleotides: TGTGCCAGCAGTTCCAGGCTCACAGATACGCAGTATTTT. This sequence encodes CASSSRLTDTQYF.

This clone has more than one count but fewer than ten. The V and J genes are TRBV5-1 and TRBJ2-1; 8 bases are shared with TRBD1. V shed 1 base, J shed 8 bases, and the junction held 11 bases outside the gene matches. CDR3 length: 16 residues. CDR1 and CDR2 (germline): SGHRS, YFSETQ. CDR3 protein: CASSLYRQGALHEQFF. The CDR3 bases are TGCGCCAGCAGCTTGTATCGGCAGGGGGCTCTCCATGAGCAGTTCTTC.

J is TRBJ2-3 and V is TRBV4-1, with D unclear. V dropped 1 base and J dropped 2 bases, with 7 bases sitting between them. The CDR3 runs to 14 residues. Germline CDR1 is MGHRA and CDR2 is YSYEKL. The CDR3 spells CASSQVVLTDTQYF. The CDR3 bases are TGCGCCAGCAGCCAAGTGGTACTCACAGATACGCAGTATTTT.

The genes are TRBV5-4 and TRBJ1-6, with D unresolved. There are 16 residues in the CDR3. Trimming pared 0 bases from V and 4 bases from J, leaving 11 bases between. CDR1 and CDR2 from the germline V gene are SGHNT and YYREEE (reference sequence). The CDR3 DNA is TGTGCCAGCAGCTTGGGGCTGACTGAATATAATTCACCCCTCCACTTT. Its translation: CASSLGLTEYNSPLHF. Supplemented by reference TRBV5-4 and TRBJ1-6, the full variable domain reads ETGVTQSPTHLIKTRGQQVTLRCSSQSGHNTVSWYQQALGQGPQFIFQYYREEENGRGNFPPRFSGLQFPNYSSELNVNALELDDSALYLCASSLGLTEYNSPLHFGNGTRLTVT.

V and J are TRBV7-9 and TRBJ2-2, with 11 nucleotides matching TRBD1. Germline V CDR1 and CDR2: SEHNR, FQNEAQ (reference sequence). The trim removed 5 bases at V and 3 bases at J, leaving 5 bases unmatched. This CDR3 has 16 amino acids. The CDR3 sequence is CASSPGQGAYTGELFF. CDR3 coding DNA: TGTGCCAGCAGCCCCGGACAGGGGGCTTACACCGGGGAGCTGTTTTTT. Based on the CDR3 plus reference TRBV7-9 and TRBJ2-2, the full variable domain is DTGVSQNPRHKITKRGQNVTFRCDPISEHNRLYWYRQTLGQGPEFLTYFQNEAQLEKSRLLSDRFSAERPKGSFSTLEIQRTEQGDSAMYLCASSPGQGAYTGELFFGEGSRLTVL.

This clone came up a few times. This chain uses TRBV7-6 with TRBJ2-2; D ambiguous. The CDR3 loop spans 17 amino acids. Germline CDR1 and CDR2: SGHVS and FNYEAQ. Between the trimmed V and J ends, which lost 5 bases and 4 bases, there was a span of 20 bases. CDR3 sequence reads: CASSPTSLVQSTGELFF. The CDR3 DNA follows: TGTGCCAGCAGCCCCACCTCCCTCGTACAGAGCACCGGGGAGCTGTTTTTT.

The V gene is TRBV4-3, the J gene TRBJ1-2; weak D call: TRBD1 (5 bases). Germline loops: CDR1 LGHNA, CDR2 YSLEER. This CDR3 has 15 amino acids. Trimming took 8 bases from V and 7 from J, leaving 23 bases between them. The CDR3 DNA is TGCGCCAGCGGGGGGGGAGCAGGCGGGGGAGTTGGCTACACCTTC. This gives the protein CASGGGAGGGVGYTF.

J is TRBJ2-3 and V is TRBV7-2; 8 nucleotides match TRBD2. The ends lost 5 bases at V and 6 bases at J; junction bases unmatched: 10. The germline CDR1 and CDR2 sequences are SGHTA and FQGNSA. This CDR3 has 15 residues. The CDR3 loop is CASSRPAGGSDTQYF. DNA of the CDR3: TGTGCCAGCAGCCGACCGGCGGGGGGTAGTGATACGCAGTATTTT.

CDR3 nucleotides: TGTGCCACCAGCAGAGGTGGACTAGAGATGGAGACCCAGTACTTC. The encoded protein is CATSRGGLEMETQYF. The V call is TRBV15, the J call TRBJ2-5, with 7 bases fitting TRBD2. V lost 1 base and J lost 5; bases outside the gene matches: 7. In germline, CDR1 is LNHNV, CDR2 YYDKDF (reference sequence). The CDR3 has 15 amino acids.